The next 6 T cell receptor beta chains were all read from a single sample in a study of blood T cell repertoires in COVID-19. Here immunoSEQ multiplex PCR was the method, and the copy in TCRdb shows in-frame clones only, minus some. This sample has a few hundred thousand clones; around nine tenths occur once, and the top ten carry about 1.7%. Material: peripheral blood. These receptors originate from a woman in her 30s with COVID-19, enrolled during active disease.

This sequence joins TRBV7-2 and TRBJ1-5; D unresolved. V was cut by 1 base and J by 3 bases, with 7 bases left in between. Germline assignment: CDR1 SGHTA and CDR2 FQGNSA. The CDR3 sequence is 14 residues long. CDR3 bases: TGTGCCAGCAGCTTAGACAGCTTCAATCAGCCCCAGCATTTT. Protein sequence: CASSLDSFNQPQHF. Using reference TRBV7-2 and TRBJ1-5 for the parts outside the CDR3, the full variable domain is GAGVSQSPSNKVTEKGKDVELRCDPISGHTALYWYRQSLGQGLEFLIYFQGNSAPDKSGLPSDRFSAERTGGSVSTLTIQRTQQEDSAVYLCASSLDSFNQPQHFGDGTRLSIL.

V usage is TRBV19 and J usage is TRBJ1-1, with D possibly matching TRBD1 (5 bases). Trimming left V 6 bases short and J 4 bases short, with 15 bases between. Germline assignment: CDR1 LNHDA and CDR2 SQIVND (reference sequence). CDR3 length: 14 amino acids. The CDR3 loop reads CASSRGAGVTEAFF. Here the CDR3 DNA reads TGTGCCAGTAGCCGGGGAGCGGGGGTCACTGAAGCTTTCTTT.

CDR3 sequence: CASSYDYNTGELFF. CDR3 sequence (DNA): TGTGCCAGCAGCTATGACTACAACACCGGGGAGCTGTTTTTT. V and J are TRBV5-4 and TRBJ2-2; tentatively, D is TRBD2 (5 bases). CDR1 and CDR2 (germline): SGHNT, YYREEE (reference sequence). There are 14 residues in the CDR3. Between the trimmed V and J ends, which lost 3 bases and 2 bases, there was a span of 8 bases.

The chain combines TRBV29-1 with TRBJ1-1; TRBD1 agrees at 9 bases. J gave up 10 bases and V 7 bases, and 7 bases lay outside the gene matches. CDR1 and CDR2 from the germline V gene are SQVTM and ANQGSEA. This CDR3 has 11 amino acids. The CDR3 loop is CSAHEGQGAFF. In DNA, the CDR3 is TGCAGCGCCCACGAGGGACAGGGAGCTTTCTTT.

The CDR3 DNA reads as TGTGCCAGCAGTAGGGCGGCAGGGCTGAGGTACGAGCAGTACTTC. It translates to CASSRAAGLRYEQYF. This rearrangement joins TRBV6-2 or TRBV6-3 to TRBJ2-7, with a weak D call TRBD1 (5 bases). V shed 5 bases and J shed 4 bases, with 18 bases lying between them. Germline V gene sequence: CDR1 MNHEY, CDR2 SVGEGT. The CDR3 runs 15 residues.

The V call is TRBV7-2, the J call TRBJ2-1, with D tentatively TRBD1 (5 bases). Looked up from germline, CDR1 is SGHTA and CDR2 is FQGNSA. V lost 1 base and J lost 5, with 9 bases in between. The length of the CDR3 is 14 residues. CDR3 sequence reads: CASSLEGRDNEQFF. The CDR3 region has the DNA TGTGCCAGCAGCTTAGAGGGCAGGGACAATGAGCAGTTCTTC.